This T cell receptor beta chain was recovered during a study of cytomegalovirus exposure and HLA in healthy donors (dated by TCRdb to about 2017). Looking at the study overall: According to a later analysis, one platform produced both the roughly 110 validation repertoires and the 670 or so repertoires of the first cohort. The aim of the study was to test whether cataloging public T cell receptors could identify signatures of past pathogen exposure. Besides the first cohort of about 730 subjects, a separate validation cohort made up of 120 different subjects was used. The study combined high-throughput TCR immunosequencing, statistical association of individual TCRs with disease status, and machine learning to predict cytomegalovirus infection status. Study-wide conclusions, independent of this receptor: All 130 or so repertoires were used to score co-occurrence in the validation cohort in a later analysis, because that analysis had no HLA typing for the cohort. The authors suggested that the approach could potentially be generalized to other disease states and immunological phenotypes. The study gave a list of some 150 TCR beta chains associated with cytomegalovirus. In vitro tests confirmed that three of the cytomegalovirus-associated TCR beta chains recognize cytomegalovirus antigens. Across donors, most TCR sequences were observed very rarely, whereas some public TCRs were present in many individuals. In both the original and validation cohorts, the classifier was reported to diagnose cytomegalovirus status with high specificity and sensitivity. A later analysis found that TCRs clustered in the first cohort also tended to co-occur in the roughly 110 validation repertoires, with approximately 95% of cluster scores above 0.

To prepare the library, the immunoSEQ multiplex PCR assay was applied. The authors' pipeline ran thus. To diagnose cytomegalovirus status from the catalog of TCR beta chain sequences, a statistical classification framework was built. TCRdb stores this immuneACCESS table with in-frame sequences only. Part of the clones is absent; in the studies checked, under half of the shortfall reflects unresolved V genes, and no reason is known for the rest. The DNA gave D and trimming, while V, J and clone size come from that table. This sample comprises approximately 160,000 clones, approximately 89% of them detected only once. Approximately 10% of the sample lies in the top ten. CDR1 and CDR2 are drawn from the germline V gene (reference sequence): PRHDT, FYEKMQ. V gives up 6 bases and J gives up 13 bases, and the segment between their germline ends measures 16 bases. Including the terminal cysteine and phenylalanine, the CDR3 comprises 11 residues. CDR3 DNA only is kept here, 33 bases in frame from base 1.

The donors were included in the validation cohort of some 110 subjects, a group kept apart from the roughly 700-subject first cohort. Turning to this clone: It lacks a known antigen. No clone much larger than this one lies a single base away; base qualities are absent.

Here the chain combines TRBV13 and TRBJ2-7; a tentative D call is TRBD1 (6 bases match). Sequenced: PBMCs. The sequence was obtained from a woman under 30 in good health and CMV-seropositive. The CDR3: CASSTGQQPYF. Here is the DNA: TGTGCCAGCAGTACAGGACAGCAGCCTTACTTC.